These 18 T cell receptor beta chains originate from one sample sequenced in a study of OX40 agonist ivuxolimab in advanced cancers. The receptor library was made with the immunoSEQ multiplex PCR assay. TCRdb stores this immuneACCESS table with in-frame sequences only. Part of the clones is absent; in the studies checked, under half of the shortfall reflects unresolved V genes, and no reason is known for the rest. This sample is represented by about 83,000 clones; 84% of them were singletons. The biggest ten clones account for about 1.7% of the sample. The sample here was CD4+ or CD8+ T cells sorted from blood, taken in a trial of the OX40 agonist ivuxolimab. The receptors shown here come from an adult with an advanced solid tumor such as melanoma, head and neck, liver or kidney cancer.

CDR3 in amino acids: CASSLAGARGYTF. DNA for the CDR3: TGTGCCAGCAGCTTGGCAGGGGCGCGTGGCTACACCTTC. V usage is TRBV11-1 and J usage is TRBJ1-2; D might be TRBD1 (6 bases). With 3 bases removed from V and 7 bases from J, the gap between germline ends came to 12 bases. In germline, CDR1 is SGHAT, CDR2 FQDESV (reference sequence). The CDR3 is made up of 13 amino acids.

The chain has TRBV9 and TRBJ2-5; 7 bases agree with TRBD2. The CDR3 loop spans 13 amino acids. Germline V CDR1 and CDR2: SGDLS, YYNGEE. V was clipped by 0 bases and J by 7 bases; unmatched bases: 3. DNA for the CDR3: TGTGCCAGCAGCGTAGAAGGGGAGGGGACCCAGTACTTC. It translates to CASSVEGEGTQYF.

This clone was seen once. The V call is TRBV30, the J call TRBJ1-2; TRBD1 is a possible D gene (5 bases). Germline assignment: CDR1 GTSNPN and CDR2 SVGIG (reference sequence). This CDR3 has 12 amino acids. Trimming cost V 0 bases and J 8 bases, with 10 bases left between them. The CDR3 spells CAWSVRAGGYTF. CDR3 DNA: TGTGCCTGGAGTGTCAGGGCTGGAGGCTACACCTTC.

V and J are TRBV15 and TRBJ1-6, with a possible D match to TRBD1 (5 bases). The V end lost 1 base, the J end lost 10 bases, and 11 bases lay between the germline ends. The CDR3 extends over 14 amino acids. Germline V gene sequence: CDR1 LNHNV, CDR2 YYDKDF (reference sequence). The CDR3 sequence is CATSRGGARSPLHF. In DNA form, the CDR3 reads TGTGCCACCAGCAGAGGGGGCGCGAGGTCACCCCTCCACTTT.

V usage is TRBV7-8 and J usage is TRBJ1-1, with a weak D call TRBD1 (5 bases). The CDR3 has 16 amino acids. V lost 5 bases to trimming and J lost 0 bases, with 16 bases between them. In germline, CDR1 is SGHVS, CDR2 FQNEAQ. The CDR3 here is CASSPSGFLMNTEAFF. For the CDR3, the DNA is TGTGCCAGCAGCCCCTCAGGGTTCCTCATGAACACTGAAGCTTTCTTT.

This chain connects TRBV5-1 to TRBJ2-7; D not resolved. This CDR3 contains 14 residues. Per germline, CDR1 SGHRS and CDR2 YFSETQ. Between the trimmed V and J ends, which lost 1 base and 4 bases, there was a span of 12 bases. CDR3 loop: CASSLYTAEYEQYF. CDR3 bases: TGCGCCAGCAGCTTGTACACAGCCGAATACGAGCAGTACTTC.

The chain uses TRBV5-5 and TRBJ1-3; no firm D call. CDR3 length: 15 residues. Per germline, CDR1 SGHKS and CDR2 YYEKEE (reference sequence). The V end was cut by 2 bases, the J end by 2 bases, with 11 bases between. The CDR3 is CASSFSRETGNTIYF. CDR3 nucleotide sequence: TGTGCCAGCAGCTTCTCGAGGGAAACTGGAAACACCATATATTTT.

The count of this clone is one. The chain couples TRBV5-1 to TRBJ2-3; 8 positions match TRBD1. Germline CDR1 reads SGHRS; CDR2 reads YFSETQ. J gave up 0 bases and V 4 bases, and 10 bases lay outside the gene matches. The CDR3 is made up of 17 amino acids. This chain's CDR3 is CASSPEGTGSSTDTQYF. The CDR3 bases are TGCGCCAGCAGCCCCGAAGGGACAGGATCTAGCACAGATACGCAGTATTTT.

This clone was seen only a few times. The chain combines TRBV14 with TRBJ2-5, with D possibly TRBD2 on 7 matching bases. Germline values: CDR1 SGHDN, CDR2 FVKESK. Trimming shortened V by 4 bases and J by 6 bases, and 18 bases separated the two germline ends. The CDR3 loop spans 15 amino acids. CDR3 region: CASSPLSGGIQTQYF. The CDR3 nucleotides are TGTGCCAGCAGCCCGCTCTCGGGGGGCATCCAGACCCAGTACTTC.

CDR3 region: CASSPPGAGLRGYEQYF. For the CDR3, the DNA is TGTGCCAGCTCACCACCTGGCGCGGGTCTCAGGGGCTACGAGCAGTACTTC. J is TRBJ2-7 and V is TRBV18; the D gene is possibly TRBD1 (6 bases). CDR3 length: 17 residues. Trimming took 0 bases from V and 3 from J, leaving 18 bases between them. Germline V gives CDR1 KGHSH, CDR2 LQKENI.

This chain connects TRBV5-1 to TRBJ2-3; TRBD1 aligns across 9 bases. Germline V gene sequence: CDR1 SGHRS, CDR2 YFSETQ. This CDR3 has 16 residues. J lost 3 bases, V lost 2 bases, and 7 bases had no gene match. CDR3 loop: CASSLFGQGNTDTQYF. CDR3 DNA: TGCGCCAGCAGCTTATTTGGACAGGGGAATACAGATACGCAGTATTTT. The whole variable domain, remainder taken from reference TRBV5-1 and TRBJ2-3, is KAGVTQTPRYLIKTRGQQVTLSCSPISGHRSVSWYQQTPGQGLQFLFEYFSETQRNKGNFPGRFSGRQFSNSRSEMNVSTLELGDSALYLCASSLFGQGNTDTQYFGPGTRLTVL.

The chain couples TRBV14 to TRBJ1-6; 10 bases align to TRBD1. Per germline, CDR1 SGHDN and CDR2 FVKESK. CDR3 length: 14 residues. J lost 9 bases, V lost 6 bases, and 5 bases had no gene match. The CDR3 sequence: CASSRTGGISPLHF. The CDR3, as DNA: TGTGCCAGCAGTCGGACAGGGGGAATTTCACCCCTCCACTTT.

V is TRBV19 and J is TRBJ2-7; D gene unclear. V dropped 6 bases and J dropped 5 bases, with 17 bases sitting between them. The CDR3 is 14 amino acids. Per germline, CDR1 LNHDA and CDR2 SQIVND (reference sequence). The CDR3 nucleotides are TGTGCCAGTAGGATTCGTGGCGGAGCAAACGAGCAGTACTTC. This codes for CASRIRGGANEQYF.

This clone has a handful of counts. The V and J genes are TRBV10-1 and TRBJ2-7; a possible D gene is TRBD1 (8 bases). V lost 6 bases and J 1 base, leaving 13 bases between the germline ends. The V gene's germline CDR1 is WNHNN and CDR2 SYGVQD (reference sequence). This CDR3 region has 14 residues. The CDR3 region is CASRSGTGSYEQYF. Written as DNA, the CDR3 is TGCGCCAGCAGGAGCGGGACAGGATCCTACGAGCAGTACTTC.

The CDR3 is CASSPDRENTEAFF. The CDR3 DNA sequence: TGTGCCAGCTCACCAGACAGGGAGAACACTGAAGCTTTCTTT. The chain joins TRBV18 to TRBJ1-1; 7 bases line up with TRBD1. Trimming took 2 bases from V and 1 from J; bases not matched to a gene: 1. From germline, CDR1 is KGHSH and CDR2 LQKENI. CDR3 length: 14 amino acids.

CDR3: CASSLFPTSKVPYEQYF. Here the CDR3 DNA reads TGTGCCAGCAGTCTCTTCCCGACTAGTAAAGTCCCCTACGAGCAGTACTTC. V usage is TRBV27 and J usage is TRBJ2-7, with D perhaps TRBD2 (6 bases). Germline V gene sequence: CDR1 MNHEY, CDR2 SMNVEV (reference sequence). This CDR3 contains 17 residues. V shed 5 bases and J shed 2 bases, with 22 bases lying between them.

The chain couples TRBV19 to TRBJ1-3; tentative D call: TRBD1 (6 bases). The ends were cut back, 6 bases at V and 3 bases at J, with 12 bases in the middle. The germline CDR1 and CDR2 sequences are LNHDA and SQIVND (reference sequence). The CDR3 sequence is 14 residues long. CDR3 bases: TGTGCCAGTAGGACACAGGGAGATGGAAACACCATATATTTT. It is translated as CASRTQGDGNTIYF.

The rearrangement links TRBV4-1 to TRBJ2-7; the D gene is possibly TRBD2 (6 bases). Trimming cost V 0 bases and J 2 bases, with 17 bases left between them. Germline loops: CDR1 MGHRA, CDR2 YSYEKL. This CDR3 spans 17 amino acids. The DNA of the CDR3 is TGCGCCAGCAGCCAAGAACAACTTAGGAGGGAAACCTACGAGCAGTACTTC. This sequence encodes CASSQEQLRRETYEQYF.